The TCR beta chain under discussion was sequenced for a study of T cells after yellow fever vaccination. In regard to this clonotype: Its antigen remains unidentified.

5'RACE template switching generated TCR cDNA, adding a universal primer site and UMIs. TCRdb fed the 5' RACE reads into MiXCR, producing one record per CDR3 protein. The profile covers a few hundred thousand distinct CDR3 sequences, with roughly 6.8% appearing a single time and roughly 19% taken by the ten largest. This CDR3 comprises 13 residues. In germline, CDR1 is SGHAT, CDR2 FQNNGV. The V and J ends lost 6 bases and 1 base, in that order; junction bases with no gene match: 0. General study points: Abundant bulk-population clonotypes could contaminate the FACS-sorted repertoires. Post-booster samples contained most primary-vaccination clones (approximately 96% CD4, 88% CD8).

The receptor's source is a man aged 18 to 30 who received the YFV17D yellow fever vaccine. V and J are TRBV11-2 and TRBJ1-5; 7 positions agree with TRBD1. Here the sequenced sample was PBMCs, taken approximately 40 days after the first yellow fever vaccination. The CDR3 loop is CASRGQSNQPQHF. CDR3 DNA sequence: TGTGCCAGCAGGGGACAGAGCAATCAGCCCCAGCATTTT. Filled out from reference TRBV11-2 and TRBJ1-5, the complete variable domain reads EAGVAQSPRYKIIEKRQSVAFWCNPISGHATLYWYQQILGQGPKLLIQFQNNGVVDDSQLPKDRFSAERLKGVDSTLKIQPAKLEDSAVYLCASRGQSNQPQHFGDGTRLSIL.